This T cell receptor beta chain appears in the sequencing data of a study of blood T cell repertoires in COVID-19. For the study at large: COVID-19 samples, acute and convalescent, were from the United States, Italy and Spain. PBMCs, B-cell-depleted T cells, or T cells were the source of the cDNA or gDNA that made up the material.

In the study's own analysis: Amplification of reference gene primers was used by the study to estimate nucleated cell counts. Generated by immunoSEQ multiplex PCR, the TCRdb table keeps only in-frame clones and is missing some. V, J and clone size reflect that table, while D and trimming were determined from the DNA. The table shows about 220,000 clones, with approximately 80% occurring only once. The CDR3 consists of 13 residues. Germline V lookup: CDR1 KGHDR, CDR2 SFDVKD. The V segment lost 9 bases and the J segment 8 bases; nucleotides outside the gene matches: 8. Sequencing input: peripheral blood. The source of this sequence is a man aged 50 or older with active or convalescent COVID-19. This chain uses TRBV24-1 with TRBJ1-4; 7 bases align to TRBD1. CDR3 loop: CATGGGAPEKLFF. The CDR3 DNA sequence: TGTGCCACCGGAGGGGGCGCCCCCGAAAAACTGTTTTTT.